The 25 T cell receptor beta chains in this list originate from one sample, sequenced in a study of long-term antiretroviral therapy in people with HIV. Investigators performed immunoSEQ version v3.0 at survey level. The protocol was immunoSEQ multiplex PCR, while the TCRdb copy is restricted to in-frame clones and leaves out a portion. The sample records roughly 16,000 clones, about three quarters being singletons. This material consisted of unsorted PBMCs, taken less than 2.2 years before starting antiretroviral therapy. These receptors were collected from a man under 40 with HIV.

V and J are TRBV14 and TRBJ2-1; unclear D gene. Trimming pared 1 base from V and 0 bases from J, leaving 10 bases between. Germline CDR1 SGHDN, CDR2 FVKESK. CDR3 length: 16 amino acids. The CDR3 spells CASSQVAGTSYNEQFF. CDR3 in DNA: TGTGCCAGCAGCCAAGTAGCAGGCACCTCCTACAATGAGCAGTTCTTC.

V and J are TRBV7-9 and TRBJ2-7, with D possibly matching TRBD1 (6 bases). This CDR3 is built from 12 residues. Trimming left V 5 bases short and J 5 bases short, with 10 bases between. Germline-derived CDR1 and CDR2 are SEHNR and FQNEAQ (reference sequence). The DNA for the CDR3 is TGTGCCAGCAGCACAGGGAACAACGAGCAGTACTTC. Translated: CASSTGNNEQYF.

This chain links TRBV29-1 with TRBJ1-3; D ambiguous. Germline V gene sequence: CDR1 SQVTM, CDR2 ANQGSEA. The CDR3 is made up of 12 amino acids. V gave up 5 bases and J gave up 2 bases, with 7 bases separating them. CDR3 region: CSVSSTGNTIYF. CDR3 nucleotides: TGCAGCGTTAGCTCTACTGGAAACACCATATATTTT.

This clone showed up just once. The rearrangement joins TRBV4-1 to TRBJ2-7; 9 nucleotides align to TRBD2. The J segment lost 7 bases and the V segment lost 3 bases, leaving 10 bases of the junction unmatched. CDR3 length: 15 amino acids. Germline CDR1 reads MGHRA; CDR2 reads YSYEKL. The DNA of the CDR3 is TGCGCCAGCAGCCAGACTAGCGGATTGTCGAGGGAGCAGTACTTC. Protein sequence: CASSQTSGLSREQYF.

V usage is TRBV21-1 and J usage is TRBJ2-3; the table gives TRBD2 as D, unverified against the DNA. TRBV21-1 is assigned pseudogene status. The CDR3 runs to 15 residues. CDR3 bases: TGTGCCAGCTTGACTAGCGGGGGGCGGGGAGATACGCAGTATTTT. It codes for CASLTSGGRGDTQYF.

The genes are TRBV7-2 and TRBJ2-3; TRBD2 might be the D (6 bases). CDR3 size: 15 residues. Trimming cost V 1 base and J 6 bases, with 14 bases left between them. Germline CDR1 reads SGHTA; CDR2 reads FQGNSA. Here the CDR3 reads CASSLDITSGDTQYF. The CDR3 DNA reads as TGTGCCAGCAGCTTAGACATAACCAGCGGGGATACGCAGTATTTT. The full variable domain, its missing parts supplied by reference TRBV7-2 and TRBJ2-3, is GAGVSQSPSNKVTEKGKDVELRCDPISGHTALYWYRQSLGQGLEFLIYFQGNSAPDKSGLPSDRFSAERTGGSVSTLTIQRTQQEDSAVYLCASSLDITSGDTQYFGPGTRLTVL.

In this sample, this clone turned up once. The rearrangement links TRBV21-1 to TRBJ2-2; the table names TRBD1, a call not compared with the DNA. TRBV21-1 is given as a pseudogene. This CDR3 has 17 amino acids. CDR3 sequence (DNA): TGTGCCAGCAGCACCCGCCCCAGGGAATGCGTGGGCGGGGAGCTGTTTTTT. It translates to CASSTRPRECVGGELFF.

The chain couples TRBV27 to TRBJ2-7, with 7 bases matching TRBD2. This CDR3 contains 14 residues. The J segment lost 7 bases and the V segment lost 4 bases, leaving 10 bases of the junction unmatched. In germline, CDR1 is MNHEY, CDR2 SMNVEV (reference sequence). CDR3 sequence reads: CASSSLAGAGEQYF. CDR3 nucleotides: TGTGCCAGCAGTTCCCTTGCGGGAGCAGGTGAGCAGTACTTC.

The chain couples TRBV5-1 to TRBJ2-3, with unresolved D. Germline V gene data show CDR1 as SGHRS and CDR2 as YFSETQ. The V end lost 4 bases, the J end lost 0 bases, and 6 bases lay between the germline ends. CDR3 length: 13 residues. CDR3 sequence: CASSTDSTDTQYF. CDR3 bases: TGCGCCAGCAGCACGGATAGCACAGATACGCAGTATTTT.

The V call is TRBV5-1, the J call TRBJ2-2; 9 positions match TRBD1. With V trimmed by 2 bases and J by 0 bases, 5 bases remained unmatched. The CDR3 consists of 17 residues. Germline V gene sequence: CDR1 SGHRS, CDR2 YFSETQ. The CDR3 protein is CASSLIQGATNTGELFF. Here the CDR3 DNA reads TGCGCCAGCAGCTTAATACAGGGGGCGACGAACACCGGGGAGCTGTTTTTT.

The CDR3, as DNA: TGTGCCAGCAGCGCACAGGGCAATATCCACAATGAGCAGTTCTTC. Translating gives CASSAQGNIHNEQFF. This chain connects TRBV9 to TRBJ2-1, with D perhaps TRBD1 (6 bases). Germline assignment: CDR1 SGDLS and CDR2 YYNGEE. Trimming shortened V by 3 bases and J by 5 bases, and 15 bases separated the two germline ends. There are 15 residues in the CDR3.

This clone was seen a few times. The same CDR3 arises from other DNA sequences in this sample as well. This chain joins TRBV6-5 and TRBJ2-7, with a tentative D call TRBD2 (5 bases). Germline CDR1 is MNHEY and CDR2 is SVGAGI. Trimming removed 4 bases from V and 2 bases from J, with 6 bases in between. The CDR3 covers 12 residues. CDR3 sequence reads: CASSFGTYEQYF. The CDR3 nucleotides read TGTGCCAGCAGTTTCGGGACCTACGAGCAGTACTTC.

V is TRBV7-3 and J is TRBJ1-2; TRBD1 aligns across 10 bases. V gave up 5 bases and J gave up 6 bases; unmatched junction bases: 3. Per the germline V gene, CDR1 is SGHTA and CDR2 is FQGTGA. This CDR3 spans 13 amino acids. CDR3: CASSAGQGNGYTF. The CDR3 coding sequence is TGTGCCAGCAGCGCGGGACAGGGGAATGGCTACACCTTC.

This clone was counted a single time. The V and J genes are TRBV6-5 and TRBJ2-5, with TRBD2 matching 10 bases. After removal of 6 bases from V and 6 bases from J, the junction contained 10 bases not matched to a gene. CDR1 and CDR2 from the germline V gene are MNHEY and SVGAGI. The CDR3 is 15 amino acids. The CDR3 region has the DNA TGTGCCAGCAGCCCCCCAGCGGGGGGGCGTAAGACCCAGTACTTC. This gives the protein CASSPPAGGRKTQYF.

This chain uses TRBV19 with TRBJ1-6; D is perhaps TRBD1 (5 bases). The V end lost 5 bases, the J end lost 0 bases, and 11 bases lay between the germline ends. Germline V gene sequence: CDR1 LNHDA, CDR2 SQIVND (reference sequence). This CDR3 spans 16 amino acids. CDR3: CASSFKGDSYNSPLHF. The CDR3 coding sequence is TGTGCCAGTAGTTTTAAAGGGGACTCCTATAATTCACCCCTCCACTTT.

The V gene is TRBV2, the J gene TRBJ2-4; TRBD1 agrees at 7 bases. Looked up from germline, CDR1 is SNHLY and CDR2 is FYNNEI. The V and J ends lost 1 base and 16 bases, in that order; junction bases with no gene match: 10. The CDR3 sequence is 13 residues long. Written as DNA, the CDR3 is TGTGCCAGCAGTGAAGGGGGTCGGGGACAGAAATACTTC. Its protein is CASSEGGRGQKYF.

The genes are TRBV27 and TRBJ2-1; the match to TRBD2 covers 9 bases. With 5 bases clipped from V and 2 bases from J, the junction kept 4 bases outside the gene matches. The CDR3 spans 15 residues. Per the germline V gene, CDR1 is MNHEY and CDR2 is SMNVEV (reference sequence). The CDR3, as DNA: TGTGCCAGCAGTCACATAGCGGGGGCCTACAATGAGCAGTTCTTC. Protein sequence: CASSHIAGAYNEQFF.

The rearrangement uses TRBV4-3 and TRBJ1-1, with 7 bases fitting TRBD1. Germline V gene lookup returns CDR1 LGHNA and CDR2 YSLEER. The CDR3 covers 14 residues. V shed 5 bases, J shed 7 bases, and the junction held 10 bases outside the gene matches. CDR3 DNA sequence: TGCGCCAGCAGCACGGGACAGTCCGGAGTTGAAGCTTTCTTT. Translation: CASSTGQSGVEAFF.

This clone has a single count. The rearrangement joins TRBV4-1 to TRBJ2-2; no reliable D call. Trimming took off 0 bases at V and 8 bases at J, with 7 bases between the two ends. There are 13 residues in the CDR3. CDR1 is MGHRA and CDR2 is YSYEKL in the germline V gene. The CDR3 coding sequence is TGCGCCAGCAGCCAAGATCTGTTAGGGGAGCTGTTTTTT. This gives the protein CASSQDLLGELFF.

This clone has more than one count but fewer than ten. The gene calls are TRBV21-1 and TRBJ1-3. TRBV21-1 is shown as a pseudogene. This CDR3 is built from 13 residues. CDR3 bases: TGTGCCAGAAACAAAATACCTGGAAACACCATATATTTT. This sequence encodes CARNKIPGNTIYF.

This clone has only a few counts. This chain uses TRBV28 with TRBJ1-2, with unresolved D. V was pared by 3 bases and J by 8 bases, with 19 bases between. CDR3 length: 15 amino acids. Looked up from germline, CDR1 is MDHEN and CDR2 is SYDVKM. The CDR3 is CASSFSSNTLGGYTF. The CDR3 nucleotides read TGTGCCAGCAGTTTCTCCTCTAACACCCTCGGGGGCTACACCTTC.

CDR3 sequence (DNA): TGTGCCAGCTCAGGGGAGCGTGTGGAGCAGTACTTC. Translation: CASSGERVEQYF. The chain employs TRBV18 and TRBJ2-7; TRBD2 might be the D (5 bases). The germline CDR1 and CDR2 sequences are KGHSH and LQKENI. The V end was cut by 5 bases, the J end by 7 bases, with 12 bases between. This CDR3 has 12 residues.

This chain connects TRBV27 to TRBJ1-1, with 7 bases fitting TRBD1. CDR1 is MNHEY, CDR2 SMNVEV, per germline (reference sequence). V lost 6 bases and J lost 1; bases outside the gene matches: 8. The CDR3 length is 15 residues. CDR3 nucleotide sequence: TGTGCCAGCAGCCGAGACAGGGTAGCGAACACTGAAGCTTTCTTT. Its protein product is CASSRDRVANTEAFF.

The rearrangement uses TRBV5-1 and TRBJ2-3, with unresolved D. V lost 0 bases and J 4 bases, leaving 9 bases between the germline ends. Germline V gene lookup returns CDR1 SGHRS and CDR2 YFSETQ. The CDR3 is 14 residues long. For the CDR3, the DNA is TGCGCCAGCAGCTTGGAAGGTGAGGCAGATACGCAGTATTTT. This gives the protein CASSLEGEADTQYF. Full variable domain (rest looked up from reference TRBV5-1 and TRBJ2-3): KAGVTQTPRYLIKTRGQQVTLSCSPISGHRSVSWYQQTPGQGLQFLFEYFSETQRNKGNFPGRFSGRQFSNSRSEMNVSTLELGDSALYLCASSLEGEADTQYFGPGTRLTVL.

The chain is built from TRBV6-6 and TRBJ2-7, with 12 bases lining up with TRBD1. This CDR3 region has 14 residues. CDR1 is MNHNY and CDR2 is SVGAGI in the germline V gene (reference sequence). The J segment lost 4 bases and the V segment lost 6 bases, leaving 4 bases of the junction unmatched. CDR3 nucleotide sequence: TGTGCCAGCAGGCCGGGACAGGGGGCTTACGAGCAGTACTTC. Residues: CASRPGQGAYEQYF.